The 6 T cell receptor beta chains below all came from one sample that was sequenced in a study of T cells in Graves' hyperthyroidism and ophthalmopathy. The source material, RNA transcripts, was used to amplify TCR beta CDR3 regions. The HTBI primer set was used in a first-round RT-PCR of the TCR CDR3. One entry per CDR3 protein results from TCRdb running MiXCR on the multiplex PCR reads. This sample yields roughly 420,000 distinct CDR3 sequences, of which about 15% are seen a single time; roughly 7.7% belongs to the top ten. The sample taken for sequencing was blood. The receptor source for this set is a woman under 30 with Graves' hyperthyroidism.

In this sample, this clonotype turned up many times. The chain recombines TRBV7-3 with TRBJ1-2; 7 positions match TRBD1. The germline V gene has CDR1 SGHTA and CDR2 FQGTGA. This CDR3 is built from 13 residues. Trimming cost V 0 bases and J 7 bases; bases outside gene matches: 2. In DNA form, the CDR3 reads TGTGCCAGCAGCTTAACCGAGGGGGCTGGCTACACCTTC. It specifies CASSLTEGAGYTF.

This clonotype occurred many times. The gene calls are TRBV5-6 and TRBJ2-3, with 9 bases lining up with TRBD1. This CDR3 is 16 amino acids long. The trim removed 4 bases at V and 6 bases at J, leaving 12 bases unmatched. Per the germline V gene, CDR1 is SGHDT and CDR2 is YYEEEE. CDR3 sequence: CASSIFDRGSGDTQYF. The DNA for the CDR3 is TGTGCCAGCAGCATATTCGACAGGGGGTCGGGGGATACGCAGTATTTT.

This clonotype came up many times. J is TRBJ1-3 and V is TRBV5-1, with D possibly being TRBD1 (5 bases). Germline CDR1 is SGHRS and CDR2 is YFSETQ. CDR3 size: 15 residues. Trimming stripped 0 bases from V and 2 bases from J, with 9 bases between. As DNA, the CDR3 is TGCGCCAGCAGCTTGGAAGGGGCGCCTGGAAACACCATATATTTT. Its protein is CASSLEGAPGNTIYF.

This clonotype was seen ten or more times. The chain couples TRBV9 to TRBJ2-7; D is ambiguous. The CDR3 runs 14 residues. V lost 5 bases, J lost 0 bases, and 12 bases lay in between. Germline CDR1 is SGDLS and CDR2 is YYNGEE. As DNA, the CDR3 is TGTGCCAGCAGACATGATGAGGACTCCTACGAGCAGTACTTC. Protein product: CASRHDEDSYEQYF.

The genes are TRBV20-1 and TRBJ2-7; 14 positions agree with TRBD2. This CDR3 is 15 amino acids long. Germline V gene lookup returns CDR1 DFQATT and CDR2 SNEGSKA (reference sequence). V was pared by 3 bases and J by 3 bases, with 4 bases of the junction left unmatched. The CDR3, as DNA: TGCAGTGCTAGTGCGACTAGCGGGGGGGTCTACGAGCAGTACTTC. Amino acids: CSASATSGGVYEQYF.

This clonotype has more than one count but fewer than ten. The genes are TRBV29-1 and TRBJ1-1, with 8 bases identical to TRBD1. Trimming removed 2 bases from V and 5 bases from J; junction bases left unmatched: 7. The germline CDR1 and CDR2 sequences are SQVTM and ANQGSEA. This CDR3 has 14 residues. CDR3 bases: TGCAGCGTTGAAAAAGGAAACAGGGGGACTGAAGCTTTCTTT. Its translation is CSVEKGNRGTEAFF.